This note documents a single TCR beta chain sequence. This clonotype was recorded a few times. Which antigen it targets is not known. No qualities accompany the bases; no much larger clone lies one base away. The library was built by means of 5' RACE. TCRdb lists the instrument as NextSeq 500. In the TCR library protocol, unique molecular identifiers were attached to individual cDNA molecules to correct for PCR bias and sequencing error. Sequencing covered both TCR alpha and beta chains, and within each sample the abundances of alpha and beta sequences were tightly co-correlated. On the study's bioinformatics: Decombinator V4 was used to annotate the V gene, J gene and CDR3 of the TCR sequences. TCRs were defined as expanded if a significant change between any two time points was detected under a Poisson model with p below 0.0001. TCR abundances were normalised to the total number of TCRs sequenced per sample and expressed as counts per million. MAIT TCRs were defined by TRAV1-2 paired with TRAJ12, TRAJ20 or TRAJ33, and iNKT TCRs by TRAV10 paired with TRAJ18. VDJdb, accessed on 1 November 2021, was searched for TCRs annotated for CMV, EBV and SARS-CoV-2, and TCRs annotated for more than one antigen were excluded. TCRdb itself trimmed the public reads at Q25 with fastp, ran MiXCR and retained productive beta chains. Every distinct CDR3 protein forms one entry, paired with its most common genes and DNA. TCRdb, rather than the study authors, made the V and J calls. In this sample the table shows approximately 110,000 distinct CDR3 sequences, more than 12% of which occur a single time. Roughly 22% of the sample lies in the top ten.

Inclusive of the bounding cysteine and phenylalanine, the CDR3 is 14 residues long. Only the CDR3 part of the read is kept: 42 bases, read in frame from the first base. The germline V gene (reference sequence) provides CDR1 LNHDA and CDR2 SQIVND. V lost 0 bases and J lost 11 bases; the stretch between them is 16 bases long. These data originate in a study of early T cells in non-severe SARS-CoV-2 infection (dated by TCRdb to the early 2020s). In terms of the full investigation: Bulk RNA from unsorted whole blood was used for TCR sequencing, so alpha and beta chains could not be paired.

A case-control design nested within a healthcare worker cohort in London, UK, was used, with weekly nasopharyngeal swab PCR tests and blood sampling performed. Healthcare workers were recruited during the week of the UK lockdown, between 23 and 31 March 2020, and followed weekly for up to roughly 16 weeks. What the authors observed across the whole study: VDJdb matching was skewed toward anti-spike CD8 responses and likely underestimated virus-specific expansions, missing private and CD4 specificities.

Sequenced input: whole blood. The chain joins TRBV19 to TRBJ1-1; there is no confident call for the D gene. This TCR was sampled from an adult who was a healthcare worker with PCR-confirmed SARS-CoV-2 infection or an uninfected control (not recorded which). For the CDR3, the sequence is CASSIDRLATDAFF. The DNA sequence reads TGTGCCAGTAGTATAGATCGATTGGCCACAGACGCTTTCTTT.